This note documents a single T cell receptor beta chain sequence. Its antigen is undetermined. The data were produced by immunoSEQ multiplex PCR, yet TCRdb's version contains in-frame clones alone and is incomplete. The repertoire consists of about 76,000 clones, with roughly 84% occurring once and the leading ten covering around 9.9%. The data are from a study of T cell responses to AZD1222 COVID-19 vaccine. Findings and limits, study-wide: Of spike-specific TCRs, nearly half reportedly target regions left unmutated in variants.

The sample in question was peripheral blood, obtained on day 0 of AZD1222 vaccination. The TCR sequence derives from an adult in good health.

The CDR3 reads CASSYTGLNTEAFF. The CDR3 bases are TGTGCCAGCAGCTATACAGGGTTGAACACTGAAGCTTTCTTT. The chain employs TRBV7-2 and TRBJ1-1, with TRBD1 as a possible D gene (6 bases). The CDR3 length is 14 residues. With 4 bases removed from V and 0 bases from J, the gap between germline ends came to 9 bases. The germline V gene has CDR1 SGHTA and CDR2 FQGNSA.